The TCR beta chain described here comes from a study of blood T cell repertoires in COVID-19 (dated by TCRdb to 2020 to 2022). Some background on the complete study: Collaborator samples came from the United States, Italy and Spain and covered acute and convalescent phases of COVID-19. Samples came from the ongoing ImmuneRACE study (first 160 participants) plus 1,254 subjects from 6 global collaborators. Subjects who had been exposed to COVID-19, were actively infected with it, or had recovered from it provided the deeply sampled blood TCRbeta repertoires that made up the dataset. The prospective study material was composed of cDNA or gDNA derived from T cells, B-cell-depleted T cells, or PBMCs. A de-identified subject ID, COVID-19 status, age in years and sex were almost always included in the sample metadata. The repertoires were released in a freely available public database meant as a resource for research on the immune response to SARS-CoV-2. Where available, HLA class I and class II types were taken from metadata supplied by the sample provider and were not determined by assay-based typing.

Notes on this clone: Its specific antigen is unknown. No much larger clonotype is one base removed from it; base qualities were not supplied.

On the study overall, not on this receptor specifically: How much clinical and demographic metadata was included differed by source and by participant, and the metadata was provided uncurated.

In Seattle, one collaborating source enrolled patients while the infection was active and tracked those patients longitudinally over the course of disease. Each collaborating institution followed its own protocols to collect whole blood in K2EDTA tubes. For TCRbeta analysis, collaborators shipped samples as frozen whole blood, isolated PBMCs, or DNA extracted from either of those sample types. V and J are truncated by 2 bases and 6 bases respectively, leaving an intervening sequence of 13 bases. The CDR3 numbers 14 residues from cysteine through phenylalanine. Of all the DNA, just the CDR3 is kept, 42 bases in frame from base 1. CDR1 is given as KGHSH and CDR2 as LQKENI, both from the germline V gene. The immunoSEQ Assay, a bias-controlled multiplex PCR, was used to amplify TCRbeta CDR3 regions from genomic DNA. The authors processed their data as follows. The number of nucleated cells in each sample was estimated by amplification of reference gene primers within the assay. To quantify the absolute abundance of each unique TCRbeta CDR3 rearrangement, sequence reads were collapsed and filtered. Productive Simpson clonality was computed per sample as the square root of Simpson's diversity index over productive rearrangements. TCRdb took over this immuneACCESS table, retaining in-frame rearrangements with V and J assigned. Such tables are incomplete; in checked studies, under half of the missing clones stem from an unresolved V gene, and the remainder is unexplained. The V and J calls and clone size come from that table; D and trimming were worked out from the DNA. This sample gives around 210,000 clones in total; about 82% of them show up just once. Of the sample, 5.1% falls within the top ten clones.

The source of this sequence is a man aged 50 to 59 with COVID-19, enrolled during active disease. The material sequenced was peripheral blood. Here the chain combines TRBV18 and TRBJ1-1; the D gene cannot be named for sure. CDR3 reads: CASSPSSAGSEAFF. The DNA is as follows: TGTGCCAGCTCACCATCCAGTGCTGGCTCTGAAGCTTTCTTT.